The clone carrying this T cell receptor (beta chain) has at least ten counts. Its antigen is undetermined. The CDR3 loop spans 11 amino acids. Germline loops: CDR1 SEHNR, CDR2 FQNEAQ (reference sequence). Trimming took 8 bases from V and 5 from J, leaving 6 bases between them. This sample is drawn from a study of early T cells in non-severe SARS-CoV-2 infection. Turning to the study itself: The study sequenced bulk RNA from unsorted whole blood, with chains unpaired.

The library protocol tagged individual cDNA molecules with unique molecular identifiers. TCRdb recomputed calls from the 5' RACE reads with MiXCR, one row per CDR3 protein. Here the sample spans around 44,000 distinct CDR3 sequences, approximately 9.8% being singletons. General study results and limits: Clonotype matching in VDJdb favored anti-spike CD8 responses and did not capture private and CD4 specificities.

The sequenced material came from whole blood. V and J are TRBV7-9 and TRBJ1-4; D is unclear. The origin of this receptor is an adult who was a healthcare worker with PCR-confirmed SARS-CoV-2 infection or an uninfected control (not recorded which). The DNA of the CDR3 is TGTGCCAGCCAGGCAAATGAAAAACTGTTTTTT. It encodes CASQANEKLFF. Supplemented by reference TRBV7-9 and TRBJ1-4, the full variable domain reads DTGVSQNPRHKITKRGQNVTFRCDPISEHNRLYWYRQTLGQGPEFLTYFQNEAQLEKSRLLSDRFSAERPKGSFSTLEIQRTEQGDSAMYLCASQANEKLFFGSGTQLSVL.